The present TCR beta chain was sequenced within a study of blood T cell repertoires in COVID-19. Libraries were prepared by immunoSEQ multiplex PCR; TCRdb keeps only in-frame clonotypes and omits some of them. The sample contains 150,000 to 200,000 clones, 86% of which appear only once. The trim removed 6 bases at V and 5 bases at J, leaving 8 bases unmatched. The germline gives CDR1 MNHEY, CDR2 SVGAGI. The CDR3 consists of 14 residues. The J gene is TRBJ2-7, the V gene TRBV6-5, with 9 bases aligning to TRBD1. This sequence originates from a woman aged 70-85 years with acute or convalescent COVID-19. The specimen was peripheral blood. The CDR3 here is CASSRDRVRHEQYF. The CDR3 region has the DNA TGTGCCAGCAGCAGGGACAGGGTAAGACACGAGCAGTACTTC.